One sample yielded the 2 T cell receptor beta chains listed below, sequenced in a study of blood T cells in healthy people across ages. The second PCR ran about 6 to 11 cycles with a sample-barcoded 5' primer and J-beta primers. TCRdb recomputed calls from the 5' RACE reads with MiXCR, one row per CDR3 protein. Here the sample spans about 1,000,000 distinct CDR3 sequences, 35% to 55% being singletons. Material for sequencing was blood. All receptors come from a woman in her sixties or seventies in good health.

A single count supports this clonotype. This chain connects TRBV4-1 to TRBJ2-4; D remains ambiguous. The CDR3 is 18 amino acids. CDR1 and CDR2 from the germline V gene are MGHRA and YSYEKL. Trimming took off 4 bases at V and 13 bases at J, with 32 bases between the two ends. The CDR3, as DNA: TGCGCCAGCAGCCGACGGATCGGACGCACAAGCTCCTACAATGAGCAGTACTTC. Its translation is CASSRRIGRTSSYNEQYF.

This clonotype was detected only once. Here the CDR3 reads CASSSRQGLDGYTF. DNA of the CDR3: TGTGCCAGCAGTTCTCGACAGGGTTTAGATGGCTACACCTTC. The chain joins TRBV27 to TRBJ1-2; 7 nucleotides line up with TRBD1. From germline, CDR1 is MNHEY and CDR2 SMNVEV (reference sequence). Trimming removed 4 bases from V and 6 bases from J; junction bases left unmatched: 8. The CDR3 has 14 residues.